What follows are 19 T cell receptor beta chains derived from one specimen sequenced in a study of blood T cell repertoires in COVID-19. Method: immunoSEQ multiplex PCR; TCRdb's copy keeps in-frame clones and lacks some. The repertoire consists of 140,000 or so clones, with around three quarters occurring once and the leading ten covering 4.2%. Material: peripheral blood. These receptors all come from a man aged 55 to 69 with acute or convalescent COVID-19.

The chain employs TRBV24-1 and TRBJ2-5; 9 bases match TRBD1. V lost 1 base and J lost 5; bases outside the gene matches: 10. The CDR3 extends over 17 amino acids. Germline CDR1 is KGHDR and CDR2 is SFDVKD. The CDR3 nucleotides are TGTGCCACCAGTGATTTTGGGGAACAGGGGGCGGGGGAGACCCAGTACTTC. The encoded protein is CATSDFGEQGAGETQYF.

The genes are TRBV6-1 and TRBJ2-7; 7 positions agree with TRBD1. J lost 3 bases, V lost 4 bases, and 12 bases had no gene match. CDR3 length: 16 residues. Germline assignment: CDR1 MNHNS and CDR2 SASEGT. The CDR3 protein is CASSANRGLGDYEQYF. The CDR3 bases are TGTGCCAGCAGTGCTAATAGGGGGCTGGGAGACTACGAGCAGTACTTC.

In this sample, this clone turned up once. This CDR3 reads CASSVRGGAASNTEAFF. The CDR3 nucleotides are TGTGCCAGTAGTGTACGAGGCGGAGCAGCCTCGAACACTGAAGCTTTCTTT. The chain uses TRBV19 and TRBJ1-1; D is unclear. The germline V gene has CDR1 LNHDA and CDR2 SQIVND (reference sequence). Trimming removed 5 bases at V and 1 base at J, with 20 bases between. The CDR3 is 17 amino acids.

The CDR3: CASSTAGTSFSEQYF. CDR3 DNA: TGTGCCAGCAGTACCGCCGGGACATCCTTTTCCGAGCAGTACTTC. The chain recombines TRBV28 with TRBJ2-7; tentative D call: TRBD1 (6 bases). From germline, CDR1 is MDHEN and CDR2 SYDVKM. The CDR3 covers 15 residues. V lost 5 bases to trimming and J lost 6 bases, with 20 bases between them.

This clone showed up just once. The chain carries TRBV2 and TRBJ2-1, with TRBD1 matching over 8 bases. The V gene's germline CDR1 is SNHLY and CDR2 FYNNEI. V was pared by 8 bases and J by 6 bases, with 15 bases of the junction left unmatched. The CDR3 is 16 residues long. CDR3 region: CASGVAPGGAGNEQFF. CDR3 nucleotide sequence: TGTGCCAGCGGAGTCGCCCCAGGGGGCGCCGGCAATGAGCAGTTCTTC.

V is TRBV28 and J is TRBJ2-3; D remains ambiguous. The CDR3 is made up of 13 amino acids. Germline V gives CDR1 MDHEN, CDR2 SYDVKM. V lost 1 base and J lost 2, with 4 bases in between. CDR3 DNA: TGTGCCAGCAGTTTATCTTTCACAGATACGCAGTATTTT. Protein product: CASSLSFTDTQYF.

Comments on this clone: A junction boundary mismatches the germline segment, possibly from a read error. The V call is TRBV12-3 or TRBV12-4, the J call TRBJ2-7; the match to TRBD2 covers 13 bases. The CDR3 is made up of 13 amino acids. The DNA of the CDR3 is TGTGCCAGCAGTTCAGGACTAGCGGGAGCTGAGGGGTTC. Protein: CASSSGLAGAEGF.

V is TRBV6-5 and J is TRBJ2-1, with D possibly TRBD1 on 6 matching bases. Per germline, CDR1 MNHEY and CDR2 SVGAGI. CDR3 size: 15 residues. Trimming removed 5 bases from V and 8 bases from J, with 19 bases in between. Here the CDR3 reads CASSPRGQGMDEQFF. For the CDR3, the DNA is TGTGCCAGCAGTCCTCGTGGGCAGGGGATGGATGAGCAGTTCTTC.

The chain combines TRBV4-1 with TRBJ2-3; 8 bases fit TRBD2. Germline CDR1 and CDR2: MGHRA and YSYEKL. Trimming cost V 0 bases and J 5 bases; bases outside gene matches: 13. The CDR3 has 18 amino acids. The CDR3 spells CASSQDRTRVAGQDTQYF. The CDR3, as DNA: TGCGCCAGCAGCCAAGATCGAACTCGGGTAGCGGGACAAGATACGCAGTATTTT.

This clone was seen once. The chain is built from TRBV11-3 and TRBJ2-3, with 13 bases aligning to TRBD2. Germline trimming cut 5 bases from V and 0 bases from J; bases unmatched to any gene: 14. CDR3 length equals 20 residues. Per the germline V gene, CDR1 is SGHNT and CDR2 is YENEEA. The CDR3 bases are TGTGCCAGCAGCCTGGGACTAGCGGGAACCCGCGGCATTAGCACAGATACGCAGTATTTT. Its translation: CASSLGLAGTRGISTDTQYF.

The chain is built from TRBV18 and TRBJ2-1, with 7 bases matching TRBD1. V was clipped by 3 bases and J by 7 bases; unmatched bases: 9. Per the germline V gene, CDR1 is KGHSH and CDR2 is LQKENI. The CDR3 spans 15 residues. CDR3 protein: CASSPPGQRYNEQFF. The DNA for the CDR3 is TGTGCCAGCTCACCCCCGGGACAGAGATATAATGAGCAGTTCTTC.

This CDR3 reads CASSSVLAGHSSYNEQFF. For the CDR3, the DNA is TGTGCCAGCAGTTCAGTTCTAGCGGGACATAGCTCCTACAATGAGCAGTTCTTC. The chain links TRBV6-2 or TRBV6-3 to TRBJ2-1, with 9 bases identical to TRBD2. The junction had 10 bases not matched to a gene; V was cut back by 4 bases and J by 0 bases. From germline, CDR1 is MNHEY and CDR2 SVGEGT. This CDR3 is 18 amino acids long.

The V and J genes are TRBV10-2 and TRBJ2-3; tentative D call: TRBD2 (6 bases). V was shortened by 5 bases and J by 6 bases, with 15 bases between the two germline ends. CDR3 length: 14 amino acids. The germline V gene encodes CDR1 WSHSY and CDR2 SAAADI. CDR3 DNA: TGCGCCAGCAGTCGAGACGGGAGAGGTGATACGCAGTATTTT. The encoded protein is CASSRDGRGDTQYF.

The CDR3 coding sequence is TGTGCCAGCAGTTACTCTGGGACAGGGGGCTTCAATGAGCAGTTCTTC. Translation: CASSYSGTGGFNEQFF. The rearrangement joins TRBV6-5 to TRBJ2-1; 12 positions match TRBD1. The length of the CDR3 is 16 residues. Unmatched junction bases numbered 3, after V lost 0 bases and J lost 6 bases. In germline, CDR1 is MNHEY, CDR2 SVGAGI.

The chain employs TRBV10-3 and TRBJ2-3; D uncertain. The germline V gene has CDR1 ENHRY and CDR2 SYGVKD. The CDR3 has 14 amino acids. CDR3 in amino acids: CASQWVKEADTQYF. DNA of the CDR3: TGTGCATCCCAGTGGGTCAAAGAGGCAGATACGCAGTATTTT.

V and J are TRBV6-5 and TRBJ1-6; 8 bases are shared with TRBD1. Germline V gene data show CDR1 as MNHEY and CDR2 as SVGAGI. The V segment lost 6 bases and the J segment 7 bases; nucleotides outside the gene matches: 5. The CDR3 consists of 14 residues. Here the CDR3 reads CASSRDRRNSPLHF. The DNA of the CDR3 is TGTGCCAGCAGCCGGGACAGGCGGAATTCACCCCTCCACTTT.

J is TRBJ2-1 and V is TRBV20-1; 7 positions match TRBD2. Unmatched junction bases numbered 8, after V lost 3 bases and J lost 6 bases. Germline-derived CDR1 and CDR2 are DFQATT and SNEGSKA (reference sequence). The length of the CDR3 is 14 residues. CDR3 in amino acids: CSASRWEGRNEQFF. The CDR3 region has the DNA TGCAGTGCTAGTAGGTGGGAGGGACGCAATGAGCAGTTCTTC.

The chain couples TRBV5-1 to TRBJ2-5; 11 bases fit TRBD2. This CDR3 is built from 16 residues. Germline lookup yields CDR1 SGHRS and CDR2 YFSETQ. Trimming cost V 3 bases and J 5 bases; bases outside gene matches: 9. CDR3 in amino acids: CASSSLTSGTRETQYF. CDR3 nucleotides: TGCGCCAGCAGCTCCCTGACTAGCGGGACTCGGGAGACCCAGTACTTC.

V and J are TRBV9 and TRBJ2-6, with 8 bases lining up with TRBD2. This CDR3 contains 19 residues. Germline V gene sequence: CDR1 SGDLS, CDR2 YYNGEE. Losses at the gene ends were 3 bases for V and 4 bases for J; bases not matched to a gene: 15. This CDR3 reads CASSGFGAGGWGGANVLTF. In DNA form, the CDR3 reads TGTGCCAGCAGCGGATTTGGCGCGGGAGGCTGGGGGGGGGCCAACGTCCTGACTTTC. Full variable domain (outside the CDR3, taken from reference TRBV9 and TRBJ2-6): DSGVTQTPKHLITATGQRVTLRCSPRSGDLSVYWYQQSLDQGLQFLIQYYNGEERAKGNILERFSAQQFPDLHSELNLSSLELGDSALYFCASSGFGAGGWGGANVLTFGAGSRLTVL.